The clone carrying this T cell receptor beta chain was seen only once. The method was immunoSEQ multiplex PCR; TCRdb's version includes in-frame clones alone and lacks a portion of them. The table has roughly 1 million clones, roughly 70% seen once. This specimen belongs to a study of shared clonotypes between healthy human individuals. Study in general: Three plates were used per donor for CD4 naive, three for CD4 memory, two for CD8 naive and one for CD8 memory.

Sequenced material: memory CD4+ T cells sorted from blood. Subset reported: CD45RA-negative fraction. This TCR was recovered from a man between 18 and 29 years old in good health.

The CDR3 is CAWAGLGGYGYTF. DNA for the CDR3: TGTGCTTGGGCGGGCCTCGGCGGCTATGGCTACACCTTC. This chain links TRBV30 with TRBJ1-2, with no clear D. There are 13 residues in the CDR3. Germline CDR1 reads GTSNPN; CDR2 reads SVGIG (reference sequence).